The source of this TCR beta chain is a study of CD4 T cells in relation to SARS-CoV-2 and coronaviruses. Background on the study: After roughly 9 days of antigen culture, PBMC TCR beta CDR3s were sequenced. No peptide or an HIV-1 Nef peptide pool served as negative control. The HLA restriction of the shared crossreactive spike epitopes was mapped.

The V gene's germline CDR1 is SGHDT and CDR2 YYEEEE. J lost 0 bases, V lost 3 bases, and 14 bases had no gene match. This CDR3 has 19 amino acids. As to this clone: Antigen specificity is unknown.

The unexposed donors gave CD4+ T cells in about 2010-2019, prior to COVID-19. The cells were cultured for 10 days before CD4+ T cells were isolated. As cell numbers allowed, unexposed-donor CD4+ T cells faced SARS-CoV-2 S/N and four cold-coronavirus spikes. Sequencing was performed with immunoSEQ multiplex PCR; in TCRdb, only in-frame clones are kept and a portion is missing. The sample holds around 25,000 clones, under 80% seen once. The source material was CD4+ T cells from PBMCs, cultured in vitro. This clonotype was obtained from a human donor in good health. V and J are TRBV5-6 and TRBJ1-1, with 10 positions matching TRBD1. The CDR3 DNA reads TGTGCCAGCAGCTGGGGGCTTTGGGGACAGGGGAACATGAACACTGAAGCTTTCTTT. Amino acid sequence: CASSWGLWGQGNMNTEAFF. The full variable domain, in which reference TRBV5-6 and TRBJ1-1 provide the parts outside the CDR3, is DAGVTQSPTHLIKTRGQQVTLRCSPKSGHDTVSWYQQALGQGPQFIFQYYEEEERQRGNFPDRFSGHQFPNYSSELNVNALLLGDSALYLCASSWGLWGQGNMNTEAFFGQGTRLTVV.